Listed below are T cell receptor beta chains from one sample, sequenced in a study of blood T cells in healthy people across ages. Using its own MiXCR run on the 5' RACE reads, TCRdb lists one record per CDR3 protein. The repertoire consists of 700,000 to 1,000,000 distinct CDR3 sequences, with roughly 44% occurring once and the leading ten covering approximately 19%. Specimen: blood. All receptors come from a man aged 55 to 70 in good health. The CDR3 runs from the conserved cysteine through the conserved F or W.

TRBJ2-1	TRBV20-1	CSARLAGGPSYNEQFF
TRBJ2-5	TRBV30	CAWSGDFSQETQYF
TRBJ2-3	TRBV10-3	CAISESGSGGPLTDTQYF
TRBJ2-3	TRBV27	CASSPWTGEGTDTQYF
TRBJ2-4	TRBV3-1	CVSSPSAKNIQYF
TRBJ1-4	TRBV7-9	CASSPRQGGSEKLFF
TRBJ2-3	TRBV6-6	CASRLGRGRTRTDTQYF
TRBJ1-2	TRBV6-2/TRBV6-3	CASSYSGTEIYGYTF
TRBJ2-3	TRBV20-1	CRASVAGVGDTQYF
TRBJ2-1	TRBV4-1	CASSQVLDRGRGFF
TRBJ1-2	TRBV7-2	CASSSNYGTDGYTF
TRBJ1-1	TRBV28	CASSSFRNTEAFF
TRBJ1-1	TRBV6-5	CASSYGGRRNTEAFF
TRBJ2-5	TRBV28	CASSPGTGLRAQYF
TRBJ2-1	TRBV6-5	CASSYSEQGRTEQFF
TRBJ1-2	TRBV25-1	CASSALGQGDGYTF
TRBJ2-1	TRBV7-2	CASSPKPGGGEQFF
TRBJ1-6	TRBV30	CAWSRNSPLHF